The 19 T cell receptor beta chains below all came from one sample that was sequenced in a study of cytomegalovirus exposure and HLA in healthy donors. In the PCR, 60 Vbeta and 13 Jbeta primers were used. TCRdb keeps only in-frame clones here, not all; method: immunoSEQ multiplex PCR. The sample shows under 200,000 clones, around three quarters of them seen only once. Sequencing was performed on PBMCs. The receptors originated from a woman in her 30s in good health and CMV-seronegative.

The CDR3 spells CSVALTIGTGSPSDGYTF. CDR3 sequence (DNA): TGCAGCGTCGCGTTGACCATCGGGACAGGGTCACCGAGCGATGGCTACACCTTC. V and J are TRBV29-1 and TRBJ1-2; 9 nucleotides agree with TRBD1. The CDR3 runs to 18 residues. The germline CDR1 and CDR2 sequences are SQVTM and ANQGSEA. Losses at the gene ends were 6 bases for V and 6 bases for J; bases not matched to a gene: 23.

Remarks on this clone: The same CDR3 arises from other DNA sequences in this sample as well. This CDR3 is CASSLGTGNEKLFF. The DNA for the CDR3 is TGCGCCAGCAGCTTAGGGACAGGGAATGAAAAACTGTTTTTT. The V and J genes are TRBV5-1 and TRBJ1-4; 9 bases match TRBD1. The germline V gene encodes CDR1 SGHRS and CDR2 YFSETQ. This CDR3 has 14 amino acids. Germline trimming cut 2 bases from V and 5 bases from J; bases unmatched to any gene: 1.

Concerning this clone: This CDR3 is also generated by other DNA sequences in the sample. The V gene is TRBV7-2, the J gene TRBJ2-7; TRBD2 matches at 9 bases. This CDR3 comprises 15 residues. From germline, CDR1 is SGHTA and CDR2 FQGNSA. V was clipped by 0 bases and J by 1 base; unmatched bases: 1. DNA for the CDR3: TGTGCCAGCAGCTTAGCTAGCGGGAGTTCCTACGAGCAGTACTTC. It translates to CASSLASGSSYEQYF.

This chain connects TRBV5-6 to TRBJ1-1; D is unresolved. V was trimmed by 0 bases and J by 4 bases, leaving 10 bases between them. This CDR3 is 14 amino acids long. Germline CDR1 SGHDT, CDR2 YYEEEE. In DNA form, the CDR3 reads TGTGCCAGCAGCTTGGGACATCGCCTCACTGAAGCTTTCTTT. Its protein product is CASSLGHRLTEAFF.

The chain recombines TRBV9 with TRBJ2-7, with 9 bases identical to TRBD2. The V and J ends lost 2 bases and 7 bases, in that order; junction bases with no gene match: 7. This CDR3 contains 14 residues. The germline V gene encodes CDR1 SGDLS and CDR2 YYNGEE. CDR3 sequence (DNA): TGTGCCAGCAGCGTGGCTAGCGGGGTGGGGGAGCAGTACTTC. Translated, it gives CASSVASGVGEQYF. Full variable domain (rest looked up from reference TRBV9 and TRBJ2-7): DSGVTQTPKHLITATGQRVTLRCSPRSGDLSVYWYQQSLDQGLQFLIQYYNGEERAKGNILERFSAQQFPDLHSELNLSSLELGDSALYFCASSVASGVGEQYFGPGTRLTVT.

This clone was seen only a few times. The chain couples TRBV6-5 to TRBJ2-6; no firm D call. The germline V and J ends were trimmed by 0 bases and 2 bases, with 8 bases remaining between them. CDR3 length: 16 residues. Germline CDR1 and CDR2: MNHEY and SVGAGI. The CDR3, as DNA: TGTGCCAGCAGTTACTCCCGGTCGGCTGGGGCCAACGTCCTGACTTTC. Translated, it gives CASSYSRSAGANVLTF.

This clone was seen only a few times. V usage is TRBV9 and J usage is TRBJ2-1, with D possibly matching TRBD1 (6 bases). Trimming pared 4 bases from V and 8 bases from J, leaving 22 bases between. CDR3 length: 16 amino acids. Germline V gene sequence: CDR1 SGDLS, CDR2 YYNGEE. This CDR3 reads CASSPRGRGSGDEQFF. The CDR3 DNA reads TGTGCCAGCAGCCCCCGAGGCAGGGGAAGTGGCGATGAGCAGTTCTTC.

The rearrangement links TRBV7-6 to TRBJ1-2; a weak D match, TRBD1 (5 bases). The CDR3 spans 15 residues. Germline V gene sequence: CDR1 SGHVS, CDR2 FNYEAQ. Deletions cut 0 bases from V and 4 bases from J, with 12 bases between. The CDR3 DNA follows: TGTGCCAGCAGCTTAGCGGCAGGGCTAGTCTATGGCTACACCTTC. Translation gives CASSLAAGLVYGYTF.

As DNA, the CDR3 is TGTGCCAGCAGCTTAGTGGGGCTTGAAGGGGGGACCCAGTACTTC. It codes for CASSLVGLEGGTQYF. V usage is TRBV7-2 and J usage is TRBJ2-5; a possible D gene is TRBD1 (6 bases). Trimming removed 1 base from V and 7 bases from J, with 16 bases in between. Germline-derived CDR1 and CDR2 are SGHTA and FQGNSA. This CDR3 contains 15 residues.

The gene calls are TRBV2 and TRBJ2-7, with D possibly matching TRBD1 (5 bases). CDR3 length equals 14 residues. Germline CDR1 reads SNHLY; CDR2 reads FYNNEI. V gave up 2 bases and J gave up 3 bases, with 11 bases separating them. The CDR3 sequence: CASSETPDSYEQYF. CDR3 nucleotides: TGTGCCAGCAGTGAAACCCCCGACAGCTACGAGCAGTACTTC.

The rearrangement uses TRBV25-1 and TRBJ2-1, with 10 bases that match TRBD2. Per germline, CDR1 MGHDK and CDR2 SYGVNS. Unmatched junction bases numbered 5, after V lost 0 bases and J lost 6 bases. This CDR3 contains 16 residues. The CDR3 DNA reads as TGTGCCAGCAGTGAATATTTGGCTAGCGGGAGCAATGAGCAGTTCTTC. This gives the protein CASSEYLASGSNEQFF.

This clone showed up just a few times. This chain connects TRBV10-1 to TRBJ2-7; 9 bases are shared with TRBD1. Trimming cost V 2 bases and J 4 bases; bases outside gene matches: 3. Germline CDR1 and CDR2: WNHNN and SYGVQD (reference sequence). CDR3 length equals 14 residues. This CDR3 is CASSEGQGFYEQYF. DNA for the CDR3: TGCGCCAGCAGTGAGGGACAGGGGTTTTACGAGCAGTACTTC.

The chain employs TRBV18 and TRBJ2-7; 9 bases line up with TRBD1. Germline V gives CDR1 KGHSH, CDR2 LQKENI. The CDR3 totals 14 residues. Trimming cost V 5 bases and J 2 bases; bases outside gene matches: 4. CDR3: CASSSRDRAYEQYF. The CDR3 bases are TGTGCCAGCTCATCCCGGGACAGGGCCTACGAGCAGTACTTC. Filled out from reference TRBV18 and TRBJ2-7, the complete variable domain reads NAGVMQNPRHLVRRRGQEARLRCSPMKGHSHVYWYRQLPEEGLKFMVYLQKENIIDESGMPKERFSAEFPKEGPSILRIQQVVRGDSAAYFCASSSRDRAYEQYFGPGTRLTVT.

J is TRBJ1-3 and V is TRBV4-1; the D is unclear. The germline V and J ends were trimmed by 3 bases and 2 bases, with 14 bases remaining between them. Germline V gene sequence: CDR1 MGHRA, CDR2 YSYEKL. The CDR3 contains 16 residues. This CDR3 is CASSHHTISTGNTIYF. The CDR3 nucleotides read TGCGCCAGCAGCCACCACACGATTAGCACTGGAAACACCATATATTTT.

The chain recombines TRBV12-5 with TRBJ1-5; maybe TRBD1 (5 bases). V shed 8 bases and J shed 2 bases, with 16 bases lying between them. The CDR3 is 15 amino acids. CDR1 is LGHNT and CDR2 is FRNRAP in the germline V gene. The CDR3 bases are TGTGCTAGTATGGGTGCAGGGTACGGCAATCAGCCCCAGCATTTT. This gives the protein CASMGAGYGNQPQHF.

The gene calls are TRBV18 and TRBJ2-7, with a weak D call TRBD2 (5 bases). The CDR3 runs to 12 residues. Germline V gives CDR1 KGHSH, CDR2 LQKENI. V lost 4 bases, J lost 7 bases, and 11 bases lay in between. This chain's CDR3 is CASSLLGGEQYF. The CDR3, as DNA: TGTGCCAGCTCACTACTAGGTGGGGAGCAGTACTTC.

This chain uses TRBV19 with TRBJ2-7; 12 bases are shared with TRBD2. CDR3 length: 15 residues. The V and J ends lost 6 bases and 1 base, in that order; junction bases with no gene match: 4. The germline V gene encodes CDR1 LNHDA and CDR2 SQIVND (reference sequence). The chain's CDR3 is CASSQLAGGSYEQYF. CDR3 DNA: TGTGCCAGTAGCCAACTAGCGGGAGGTTCCTACGAGCAGTACTTC. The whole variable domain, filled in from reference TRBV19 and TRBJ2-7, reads DGGITQSPKYLFRKEGQNVTLSCEQNLNHDAMYWYRQDPGQGLRLIYYSQIVNDFQKGDIAEGYSVSREKKESFPLTVTSAQKNPTAFYLCASSQLAGGSYEQYFGPGTRLTVT.

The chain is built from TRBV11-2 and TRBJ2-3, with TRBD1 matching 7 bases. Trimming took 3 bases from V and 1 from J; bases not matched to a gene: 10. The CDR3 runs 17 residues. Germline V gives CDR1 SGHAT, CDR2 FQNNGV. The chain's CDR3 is CASSLVPPTGGTDTQYF. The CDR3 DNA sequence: TGTGCCAGCAGCTTGGTCCCCCCAACAGGGGGCACAGATACGCAGTATTTT.

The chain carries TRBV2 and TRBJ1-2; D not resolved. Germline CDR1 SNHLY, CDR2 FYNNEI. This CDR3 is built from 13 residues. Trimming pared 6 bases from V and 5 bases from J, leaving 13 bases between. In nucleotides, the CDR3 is TGTGCCAGCAGCACTGAATCAACGTATGGCTACACCTTC. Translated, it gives CASSTESTYGYTF.